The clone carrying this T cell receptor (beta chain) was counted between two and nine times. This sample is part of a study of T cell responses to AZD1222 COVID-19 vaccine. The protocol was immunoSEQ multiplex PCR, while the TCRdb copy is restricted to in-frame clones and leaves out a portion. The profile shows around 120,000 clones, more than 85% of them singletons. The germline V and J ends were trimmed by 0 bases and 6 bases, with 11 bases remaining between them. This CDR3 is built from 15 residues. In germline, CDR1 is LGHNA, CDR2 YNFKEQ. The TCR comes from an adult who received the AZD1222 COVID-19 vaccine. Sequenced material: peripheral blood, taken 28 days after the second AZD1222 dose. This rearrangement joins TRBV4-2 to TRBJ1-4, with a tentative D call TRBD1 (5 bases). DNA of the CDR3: TGTGCCAGCAGCCAAGAGTGGCAGGGAGATGAAAAACTGTTTTTT. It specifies CASSQEWQGDEKLFF.